This T cell receptor beta chain was sequenced in a study of sequential checkpoint blockade in melanoma. As for treatment: randomized to nivolumab then ipilimumab (arm A) or the reverse (arm B). Data came from immunoSEQ multiplex PCR; TCRdb stores just in-frame clones and leaves some out. Altogether around 10,000 clones are present, around 24% being singletons, with the ten largest covering about 15%. The germline V gene encodes CDR1 KGHSH and CDR2 LQKENI. V was clipped by 1 base and J by 5 bases, with 11 bases between them. The CDR3 runs to 14 residues. Source: tumor tissue (inferred from file names), taken from a patient given nivolumab and ipilimumab in sequence. This sequence originates from a human donor with melanoma. J is TRBJ2-5 and V is TRBV18; perhaps D is TRBD1 or TRBD2 (5 bases each). The CDR3 DNA is TGTGCCAGCTCACCACGCGGATGGGGGGAGACCCAGTACTTC. It is translated as CASSPRGWGETQYF.